This T cell receptor (beta chain) was documented in a study of beta chain features in type 1 diabetes. Overall study context: Patients shared similar age, gender and cell yields with healthy donors.

Trimming took off 4 bases at V and 3 bases at J, with 10 bases between the two ends. The germline V gene has CDR1 LGHNA and CDR2 YSLEER. CDR3 size: 15 residues. Purity (above 98%) was reached by all sorted populations. The sequenced template was cDNA made from the entire isolated RNA. The assay was immunoSEQ multiplex PCR, and TCRdb's table has in-frame clones only and misses some. Of around 340,000 clones listed, less than 9.5% were seen once; the top ten hold around 0.45%. This sequence originates from a woman under 30 in good health. The chain couples TRBV4-3 to TRBJ2-6, with D possibly being TRBD2 (6 bases). Specimen: central memory CD4+ T cells from blood. This CDR3 is CASSPAGNGANVLTF. In DNA form, the CDR3 reads TGCGCCAGCAGCCCGGCGGGGAATGGGGCCAACGTCCTGACTTTC.